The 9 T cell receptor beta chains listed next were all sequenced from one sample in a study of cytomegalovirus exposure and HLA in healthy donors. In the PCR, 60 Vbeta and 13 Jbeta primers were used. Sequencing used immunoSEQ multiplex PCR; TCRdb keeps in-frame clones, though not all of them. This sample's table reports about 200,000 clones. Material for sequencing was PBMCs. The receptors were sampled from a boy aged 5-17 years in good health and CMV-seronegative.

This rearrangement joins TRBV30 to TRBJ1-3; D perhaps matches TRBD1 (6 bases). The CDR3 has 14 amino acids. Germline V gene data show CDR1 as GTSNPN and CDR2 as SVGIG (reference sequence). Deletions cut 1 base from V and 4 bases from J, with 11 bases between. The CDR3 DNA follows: TGTGCCTGGAGTGCAAAGGGGGAAGGAAACACCATATATTTT. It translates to CAWSAKGEGNTIYF.

The chain's CDR3 is CASSGLRGSNTGELFF. As DNA, the CDR3 is TGTGCCAGCAGCGGACTCAGGGGCTCCAACACCGGGGAGCTGTTTTTT. The V gene is TRBV9, the J gene TRBJ2-2; D perhaps matches TRBD1 (6 bases). The CDR3 length is 16 residues. The V gene lost 3 bases and the J gene lost 2 bases, with 14 bases spanning the gap. Germline V gene lookup returns CDR1 SGDLS and CDR2 YYNGEE. The whole variable domain, filled in from reference TRBV9 and TRBJ2-2, reads DSGVTQTPKHLITATGQRVTLRCSPRSGDLSVYWYQQSLDQGLQFLIQYYNGEERAKGNILERFSAQQFPDLHSELNLSSLELGDSALYFCASSGLRGSNTGELFFGEGSRLTVL.

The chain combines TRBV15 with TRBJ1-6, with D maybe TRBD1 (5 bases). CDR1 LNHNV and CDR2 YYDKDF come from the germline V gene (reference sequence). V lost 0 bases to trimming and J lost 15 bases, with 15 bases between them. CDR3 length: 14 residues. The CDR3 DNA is TGTGCCACCAGCAGAGACCCCCAGGCGCAGGGCCTCCACTTT. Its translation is CATSRDPQAQGLHF.

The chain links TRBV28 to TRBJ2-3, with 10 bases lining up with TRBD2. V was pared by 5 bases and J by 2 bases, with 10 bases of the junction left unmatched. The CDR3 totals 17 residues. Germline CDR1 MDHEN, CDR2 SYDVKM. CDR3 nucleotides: TGTGCCAGCAGTCTCTCGATAGCGGGGGGCCTCACAGATACGCAGTATTTT. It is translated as CASSLSIAGGLTDTQYF.

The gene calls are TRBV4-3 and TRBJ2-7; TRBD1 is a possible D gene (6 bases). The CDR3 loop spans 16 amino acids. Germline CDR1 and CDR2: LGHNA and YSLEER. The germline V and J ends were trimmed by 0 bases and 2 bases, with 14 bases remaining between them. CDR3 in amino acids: CASSQDRAGVTYEQYF. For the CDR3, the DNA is TGCGCCAGCAGCCAAGACAGGGCAGGGGTAACCTACGAGCAGTACTTC.

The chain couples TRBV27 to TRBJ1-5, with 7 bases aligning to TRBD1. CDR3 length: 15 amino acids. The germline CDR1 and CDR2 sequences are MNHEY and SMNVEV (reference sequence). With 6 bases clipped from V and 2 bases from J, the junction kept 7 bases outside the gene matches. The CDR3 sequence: CASRATGERNQPQHF. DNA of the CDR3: TGTGCCAGCAGGGCTACAGGGGAGCGCAATCAGCCCCAGCATTTT.

The DNA for the CDR3 is TGTGCCACCAGCAGAGGGCGGGGCGAATACACAGATACGCAGTATTTT. Translating it yields CATSRGRGEYTDTQYF. The gene calls are TRBV15 and TRBJ2-3, with D possibly being TRBD2 (6 bases). The CDR3 is 16 residues long. In germline, CDR1 is LNHNV, CDR2 YYDKDF (reference sequence). V lost 1 base and J 2 bases, leaving 13 bases between the germline ends.

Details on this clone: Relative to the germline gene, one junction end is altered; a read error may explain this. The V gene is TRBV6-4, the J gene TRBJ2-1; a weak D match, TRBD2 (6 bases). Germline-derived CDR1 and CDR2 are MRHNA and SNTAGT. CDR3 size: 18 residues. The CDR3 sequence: CASSYSPGSVGGLNEQFF. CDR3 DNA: TGTGCCAGCAGTTACTCCCCTGGCTCCGTGGGGGGACTCAATGAGCAGTTCTTC.

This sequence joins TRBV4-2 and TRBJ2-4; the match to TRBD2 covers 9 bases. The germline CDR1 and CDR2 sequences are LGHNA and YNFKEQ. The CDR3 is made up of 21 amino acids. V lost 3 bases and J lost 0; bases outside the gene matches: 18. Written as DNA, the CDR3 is TGTGCCAGCAGCCAGGGGGTCACCGGGACTAGCCGTCGTCTAGCCAAAAACATTCAGTACTTC. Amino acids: CASSQGVTGTSRRLAKNIQYF.